The 19 T cell receptor beta chains given below trace back to one sample, sequenced in a study of T cells in Graves' hyperthyroidism and ophthalmopathy. Amplification targeted TCR beta CDR3 regions from RNA transcripts. A set of HTBI primers served as the primers for a first-round RT-PCR of the TCR CDR3. TCRdb processed the multiplex PCR reads anew with MiXCR; each CDR3 protein has one entry. The table has 550,000 to 600,000 distinct CDR3 sequences, 16% seen once. The specimen was blood. All receptors come from a woman aged 18-35 years with Graves' hyperthyroidism.

This chain uses TRBV9 with TRBJ2-3; D might be TRBD1 (6 bases). This CDR3 contains 14 residues. Germline values: CDR1 SGDLS, CDR2 YYNGEE. Deletions cut 0 bases from V and 3 bases from J, with 8 bases between. The CDR3 sequence: CASSVDRVTDTQYF. The CDR3 nucleotides read TGTGCCAGCAGCGTAGACAGGGTAACAGATACGCAGTATTTT.

This clonotype was seen repeatedly, ten times or more. J is TRBJ1-1 and V is TRBV12-3 or TRBV12-4, with TRBD1 as a possible D gene (5 bases). This CDR3 has 12 residues. Trimming shortened V by 5 bases and J by 11 bases, and 15 bases separated the two germline ends. CDR3 residues: CASSHDSGWAFF. DNA for the CDR3: TGTGCCAGCAGTCACGACAGCGGTTGGGCTTTCTTT.

The chain recombines TRBV6-2 or TRBV6-3 with TRBJ1-5; 7 bases agree with TRBD1. Germline V gene lookup returns CDR1 MNHEY and CDR2 SVGEGT. The J segment lost 6 bases and the V segment lost 8 bases, leaving 7 bases of the junction unmatched. The CDR3 contains 13 residues. CDR3 in amino acids: CASCPGGGQPQHF. CDR3 sequence (DNA): TGTGCCAGCTGCCCAGGGGGGGGTCAGCCCCAGCATTTT.

This rearrangement joins TRBV6-1 to TRBJ2-5, with D perhaps given as TRBD1 or TRBD2 (5 bases each). With 1 base removed from V and 4 bases from J, the gap between germline ends came to 7 bases. The CDR3 loop spans 13 amino acids. The germline gives CDR1 MNHNS, CDR2 SASEGT. The CDR3 loop reads CASSEERGETQYF. The DNA of the CDR3 is TGTGCCAGCAGTGAAGAGAGGGGAGAGACCCAGTACTTC.

J is TRBJ1-3 and V is TRBV5-1; no reliable D call. V shed 3 bases and J shed 0 bases, with 10 bases lying between them. This CDR3 spans 15 amino acids. Germline CDR1 is SGHRS and CDR2 is YFSETQ. CDR3 amino acids: CASSSEGSSGNTIYF. The CDR3 nucleotides are TGCGCCAGCAGCTCGGAGGGTTCCTCTGGAAACACCATATATTTT. Full variable domain (outside the CDR3, taken from reference TRBV5-1 and TRBJ1-3): KAGVTQTPRYLIKTRGQQVTLSCSPISGHRSVSWYQQTPGQGLQFLFEYFSETQRNKGNFPGRFSGRQFSNSRSEMNVSTLELGDSALYLCASSSEGSSGNTIYFGEGSWLTVV.

This clonotype was observed at least ten times. Written as DNA, the CDR3 is TGCAGTGCTAGGGGGTGGCTAGGTAGAGAAGAGACCCAGTACTTC. Its protein product is CSARGWLGREETQYF. The chain carries TRBV20-1 and TRBJ2-5; D unresolved. Trimming shortened V by 3 bases and J by 3 bases, and 17 bases separated the two germline ends. CDR1 and CDR2 from the germline V gene are DFQATT and SNEGSKA (reference sequence). The length of the CDR3 is 15 residues.

This clonotype showed up many times. The chain is built from TRBV3-1 and TRBJ2-3; the D is unclear. Germline-derived CDR1 and CDR2 are LGHDT and YNNKEL (reference sequence). Trimming pared 0 bases from V and 2 bases from J, leaving 15 bases between. CDR3 length: 17 amino acids. The CDR3 DNA sequence: TGTGCCAGCAGCCAAGATCGACGGGCTACCCCCACAGATACGCAGTATTTT. As protein: CASSQDRRATPTDTQYF.

The chain has TRBV6-2 or TRBV6-3 and TRBJ2-3; 8 bases are a match to TRBD2. Germline values: CDR1 MNHEY, CDR2 SVGEGT. The CDR3 has 13 residues. V lost 6 bases, J lost 4 bases, and 3 bases stayed unmatched. The CDR3 bases are TGTGCCAGCAGAGCTAGCGGGCCAGATACGCAGTATTTT. The encoded protein is CASRASGPDTQYF.

This clonotype was counted many times. This rearrangement joins TRBV20-1 to TRBJ2-1, with D possibly TRBD2 on 6 matching bases. This CDR3 has 15 residues. CDR1 and CDR2 (germline): DFQATT, SNEGSKA (reference sequence). V lost 0 bases, J lost 4 bases, and 13 bases lay in between. CDR3 in DNA: TGCAGTGCTAGAGAACCGGGACTGCTATACAATGAGCAGTTCTTC. It encodes CSAREPGLLYNEQFF.

At least ten counts were recorded for this clonotype. The CDR3, as DNA: TGTGCCAGCAGTTCTGACAGGGGTTTCTACGAGCAGTACTTC. Translated: CASSSDRGFYEQYF. The chain links TRBV12-3 or TRBV12-4 to TRBJ2-7; TRBD1 matches at 8 bases. The CDR3 contains 14 residues. Trimming removed 4 bases from V and 3 bases from J; junction bases left unmatched: 5.

At least ten counts were recorded for this clonotype. The gene calls are TRBV28 and TRBJ2-3; perhaps TRBD2 as D (5 bases). Looked up from germline, CDR1 is MDHEN and CDR2 is SYDVKM. V lost 5 bases, J lost 0 bases, and 15 bases lay in between. This CDR3 is 16 amino acids long. CDR3 sequence: CASSLLEGASTDTQYF. In nucleotides, the CDR3 is TGTGCCAGCAGTCTATTAGAGGGAGCAAGCACAGATACGCAGTATTTT.

The rearrangement joins TRBV4-1 to TRBJ1-2, with 7 positions matching TRBD1. The CDR3 length is 13 residues. The V and J ends lost 5 bases and 6 bases, in that order; junction bases with no gene match: 6. Per germline, CDR1 MGHRA and CDR2 YSYEKL. The CDR3 loop reads CASSKFTGDGYTF. CDR3 DNA sequence: TGCGCCAGCAGCAAATTTACAGGGGATGGCTACACCTTC.

Details on this clonotype: One junction end disagrees with the germline gene, perhaps due to a read error. The chain links TRBV10-3 to TRBJ2-5; TRBD2 agrees at 12 bases. The germline CDR1 and CDR2 sequences are ENHRY and SYGVKD. This CDR3 has 17 residues. The CDR3 reads CATSRGSTSGSGETQYF. The CDR3 DNA reads TGTGCCACCAGTAGGGGGTCGACTAGCGGGAGTGGGGAGACCCAGTACTTC.

This clonotype has at least ten counts. The chain uses TRBV7-9 and TRBJ2-7, with 7 nucleotides matching TRBD1. The V and J ends lost 5 bases and 0 bases, in that order; junction bases with no gene match: 4. CDR1 SEHNR and CDR2 FQNEAQ come from the germline V gene (reference sequence). The CDR3 totals 14 residues. CDR3 DNA: TGTGCCAGCAGCCGACAGGGCCTCTCCTACGAGCAGTACTTC. Translated: CASSRQGLSYEQYF.

The sample holds many counts of this clonotype. The chain is built from TRBV18 and TRBJ2-1; 12 bases are a match to TRBD2. The germline gives CDR1 KGHSH, CDR2 LQKENI. With V trimmed by 3 bases and J by 7 bases, 4 bases remained unmatched. The CDR3 has 15 amino acids. The CDR3 sequence is CASSPNLAGGNEQFF. CDR3 sequence (DNA): TGTGCCAGCTCACCTAACCTAGCGGGAGGGAATGAGCAGTTCTTC.

This clonotype was counted ten times or more. This rearrangement joins TRBV27 to TRBJ2-3, with TRBD2 matching over 14 bases. The V gene's germline CDR1 is MNHEY and CDR2 SMNVEV (reference sequence). The CDR3 runs 19 residues. V lost 5 bases, J lost 5 bases, and 15 bases stayed unmatched. CDR3 nucleotides: TGTGCCAGCAGTCCCTCATTAAAGACTAGCGGGAGGGGCGTAGATACGCAGTATTTT. Translating it yields CASSPSLKTSGRGVDTQYF.

The chain couples TRBV6-2 or TRBV6-3 to TRBJ2-7; 9 bases are shared with TRBD2. The CDR3 extends over 13 amino acids. V was clipped by 7 bases and J by 6 bases; unmatched bases: 7. Germline V CDR1 and CDR2: MNHEY, SVGEGT. The CDR3 is CASMRGGKGEQYF. The CDR3 coding sequence is TGTGCCAGCATGCGGGGGGGAAAGGGCGAGCAGTACTTC.

This clonotype appeared a few times. This chain connects TRBV5-1 to TRBJ2-3; no definite D call. Trimming removed 0 bases at V and 3 bases at J, with 11 bases between. The CDR3 has 15 residues. Germline V lookup: CDR1 SGHRS, CDR2 YFSETQ. CDR3 DNA: TGCGCCAGCAGCTTGGATGGGGTTATGACAGATACGCAGTATTTT. It is translated as CASSLDGVMTDTQYF.

This clonotype appeared many times. This chain links TRBV5-8 with TRBJ1-5, with TRBD1 identical over 10 bases. Germline V gives CDR1 SGHTS, CDR2 YDEGEE. The CDR3 consists of 16 residues. V lost 3 bases, J lost 1 base, and 4 bases stayed unmatched. The CDR3 nucleotides are TGTGCCAGCAGCTCCGGGACAGGGGCGAGCAATCAGCCCCAGCATTTT. It yields the protein CASSSGTGASNQPQHF. Variable domain in full (rest from reference TRBV5-8 and TRBJ1-5): EAGVTQSPTHLIKTRGQQATLRCSPISGHTSVYWYQQALGLGLQFLLWYDEGEERNRGNFPPRFSGRQFPNYSSELNVNALELEDSALYLCASSSGTGASNQPQHFGDGTRLSIL.